This TCR beta chain originates from a study of vaccination effects on CD4 cells after COVID-19. TCRdb's table, derived via immunoSEQ multiplex PCR, lists solely in-frame clones and lacks some. The sample comprises roughly 50,000 clones, around 85% of which are singletons, and 2.4% rests with the top ten. ViraFEST expansion of antigen-specific CD4+ T cells with viral peptide pools preceded sequencing. After around ten days in culture, the CD4+ T cells were isolated. As to this clone: What it binds is unknown.

Germline CDR1 is SGHRS and CDR2 is YFSETQ. Between the trimmed V and J ends, which lost 0 bases and 4 bases, there was a span of 11 bases. The CDR3 has 15 amino acids. The sample was CD4+ T cells from PBMCs cultured with HCoV-229E spike peptides, taken before COVID-19 vaccination. The origin of this receptor is a human donor who received a COVID-19 vaccine. The J gene is TRBJ1-3, the V gene TRBV5-1; tentative D call: TRBD1 (5 bases). CDR3 region: CASSLVSGTGNTIYF. The CDR3 nucleotides are TGCGCCAGCAGCTTGGTGTCAGGGACCGGAAACACCATATATTTT.